This entry lists 16 T cell receptor beta chains sequenced from one sample in a study of blood T cell repertoires in COVID-19. The assay was immunoSEQ multiplex PCR, and TCRdb's table has in-frame clones only and misses some. The top ten clones hold 10% of a sample with roughly 56,000 clones, 85% to 90% of them seen once. The sequenced sample consisted of peripheral blood. The receptors were sampled from a human donor in a cohort sampled during active COVID-19.

The V and J genes are TRBV2 and TRBJ1-1; TRBD1 agrees at 12 bases. CDR3 length: 14 residues. The germline gives CDR1 SNHLY, CDR2 FYNNEI. The V gene end was trimmed by 6 bases and the J gene end by 7 bases; junction bases not matched to a gene: 6. The CDR3 spells CASRGDRGLIEAFF. In DNA form, the CDR3 reads TGTGCCAGCAGAGGGGACAGGGGGCTCATTGAAGCTTTCTTT.

V gene TRBV6-1 combines with J gene TRBJ1-2; tentative D call: TRBD1 (5 bases). The V gene lost 3 bases and the J gene lost 5 bases, with 10 bases spanning the gap. The germline CDR1 and CDR2 sequences are MNHNS and SASEGT. The CDR3 is 13 residues long. CDR3 nucleotides: TGTGCCAGCAGTGAGTCAGGGATTTATGGCTACACCTTC. This codes for CASSESGIYGYTF.

The chain joins TRBV5-6 to TRBJ2-1; 9 bases map to TRBD2. The CDR3 is 15 amino acids. The V and J ends lost 0 bases and 4 bases, in that order; junction bases with no gene match: 2. Germline V gives CDR1 SGHDT, CDR2 YYEEEE. The chain's CDR3 is CASSLVAGAYNEQFF. In nucleotides, the CDR3 is TGTGCCAGCAGCTTGGTAGCGGGAGCGTACAATGAGCAGTTCTTC.

This clone was observed a handful of times. The V and J genes are TRBV19 and TRBJ2-7; D possibly corresponds to TRBD1 (6 bases). The germline gives CDR1 LNHDA, CDR2 SQIVND (reference sequence). The CDR3 runs to 13 residues. V lost 6 bases and J 6 bases, leaving 15 bases between the germline ends. The CDR3 region is CASSQQGLGEQYF. Here the CDR3 DNA reads TGTGCCAGTAGCCAGCAGGGGTTAGGCGAGCAGTACTTC. Full variable domain (outside the CDR3, taken from reference TRBV19 and TRBJ2-7): DGGITQSPKYLFRKEGQNVTLSCEQNLNHDAMYWYRQDPGQGLRLIYYSQIVNDFQKGDIAEGYSVSREKKESFPLTVTSAQKNPTAFYLCASSQQGLGEQYFGPGTRLTVT.

V gene TRBV6-5 combines with J gene TRBJ1-3; no firm D call. V was clipped by 7 bases and J by 2 bases, with 9 bases between them. The CDR3 is made up of 13 amino acids. Per the germline V gene, CDR1 is MNHEY and CDR2 is SVGAGI. The CDR3 DNA follows: TGTGCCAGCAATGGGCTCGCTGGAAACACCATATATTTT. Protein sequence: CASNGLAGNTIYF.

In its sample, this clone was seen a few times. This specimen includes other DNA sequences encoding the same CDR3. This chain links TRBV3-1 (or the pseudogene TRBV3-2) with TRBJ2-5; 7 bases are shared with TRBD2. The J segment lost 5 bases and the V segment lost 2 bases, leaving 8 bases of the junction unmatched. CDR3 length equals 15 residues. Germline lookup yields CDR1 LGHDT and CDR2 YNNKEL (reference sequence). For the CDR3, the DNA is TGTGCCAGCAGCCAATCGGGCGGGAGAAGGGAGACCCAGTACTTC. It yields the protein CASSQSGGRRETQYF.

V and J are TRBV3-1 (or the pseudogene TRBV3-2) and TRBJ1-2; D is perhaps TRBD1 (5 bases). Germline CDR1 is LGHDT and CDR2 is YNNKEL (reference sequence). The CDR3 runs 14 residues. V was shortened by 0 bases and J by 7 bases, with 12 bases between the two germline ends. This CDR3 reads CASSQEGRGGGYTF. In DNA, the CDR3 is TGTGCCAGCAGCCAAGAGGGGCGGGGAGGTGGCTACACCTTC.

The chain combines TRBV11-2 with TRBJ2-1; TRBD1 might be the D (5 bases). Germline V lookup: CDR1 SGHAT, CDR2 FQNNGV. The CDR3 is 18 amino acids. Trimming shortened V by 1 base and J by 1 base, and 17 bases separated the two germline ends. CDR3 DNA: TGTGCCAGCAGCTTAGTGAACTTTGGGGCCGGTTCCTACAATGAGCAGTTCTTC. Translating it yields CASSLVNFGAGSYNEQFF.

The chain links TRBV7-9 to TRBJ1-3; TRBD1 matches at 8 bases. CDR1 is SEHNR and CDR2 is FQNEAQ in the germline V gene (reference sequence). The CDR3 sequence is 16 residues long. V shed 5 bases and J 4 bases; nucleotides not matched to a gene: 10. DNA of the CDR3: TGTGCCAGCAGCCCAAAGGGCAGGGGGCAGGGAAACACCATATATTTT. Translation: CASSPKGRGQGNTIYF.

This sequence joins TRBV28 and TRBJ2-7, with TRBD2 matching over 13 bases. Germline CDR1 is MDHEN and CDR2 is SYDVKM. The trim removed 8 bases at V and 6 bases at J, leaving 16 bases unmatched. The CDR3 is made up of 17 amino acids. The CDR3 sequence is CASQAGLAGELGSEQYF. The CDR3 region has the DNA TGTGCCAGCCAAGCTGGACTAGCGGGAGAACTCGGATCCGAGCAGTACTTC.

The chain links TRBV11-2 to TRBJ2-7; maybe TRBD1 (5 bases). The ends were cut back, 0 bases at V and 3 bases at J, with 9 bases in the middle. The germline CDR1 and CDR2 sequences are SGHAT and FQNNGV. This CDR3 has 14 residues. CDR3 in amino acids: CASSLDQGRYEQYF. The CDR3 nucleotides read TGTGCCAGCAGCTTAGACCAGGGTCGCTACGAGCAGTACTTC.

The chain has TRBV29-1 and TRBJ2-1, with D maybe TRBD1 (5 bases). Germline V lookup: CDR1 SQVTM, CDR2 ANQGSEA. The CDR3 runs 13 residues. Trimming stripped 1 base from V and 8 bases from J, with 12 bases between. CDR3 loop: CSVEGDSFDEQFF. The CDR3 bases are TGCAGCGTTGAAGGTGACAGTTTCGATGAGCAGTTCTTC.

V and J are TRBV27 and TRBJ1-6, with a possible D match to TRBD1 (5 bases). V lost 5 bases and J lost 4, with 12 bases in between. CDR3 length: 15 residues. The germline V gene has CDR1 MNHEY and CDR2 SMNVEV (reference sequence). CDR3 nucleotides: TGTGCCAGCAGTCGCCAGGGTCGGTATAATTCACCCCTCCACTTT. Translating it yields CASSRQGRYNSPLHF.

V is TRBV3-1 (or the pseudogene TRBV3-2) and J is TRBJ1-6; a possible D gene is TRBD1 (5 bases). CDR3 length: 17 amino acids. CDR1 is LGHDT and CDR2 is YNNKEL in the germline V gene (reference sequence). V was trimmed by 3 bases and J by 0 bases, leaving 12 bases between them. In DNA, the CDR3 is TGTGCCAGCAGCCAGGGGCCGCCGAGCTCCTATAATTCACCCCTCCACTTT. Amino acids: CASSQGPPSSYNSPLHF.

The chain links TRBV28 to TRBJ2-1, with D perhaps TRBD1 (7 bases). V was shortened by 5 bases and J by 4 bases, with 18 bases between the two germline ends. The CDR3 is made up of 16 amino acids. Germline V gene lookup returns CDR1 MDHEN and CDR2 SYDVKM. CDR3 residues: CASSGLTGTDYNEQFF. CDR3 sequence (DNA): TGTGCCAGCAGTGGACTAACCGGGACAGATTACAATGAGCAGTTCTTC.

The rearrangement links TRBV28 to TRBJ2-2; D call uncertain. V was shortened by 7 bases and J by 3 bases, with 12 bases between the two germline ends. The CDR3 covers 14 residues. Germline V gene sequence: CDR1 MDHEN, CDR2 SYDVKM. The CDR3 DNA follows: TGTGCCAGCAAATCCCCCAGTTACACCGGGGAGCTGTTTTTT. Its protein is CASKSPSYTGELFF.